This TCR beta chain originates from a study of blood T cell repertoires in COVID-19. Study context: Some COVID-19 samples were acute and others convalescent; all came from the United States, Italy and Spain. Nucleic acid was either cDNA or gDNA, and it came from T cells, B-cell-depleted T cells, or PBMCs.

Authors' analysis steps: By means of reference gene primer amplification, nucleated cell counts were estimated. The repertoire was sequenced with immunoSEQ multiplex PCR; TCRdb's copy has only in-frame clones and lacks some. V, J and clone size are those of that table, while D and trimming were read from the DNA. The sample has some 100,000 clones; 80% to 90% are singletons. Germline CDR1 reads KGHSH; CDR2 reads LQKENI. The CDR3 runs to 14 residues. Trimming took off 3 bases at V and 7 bases at J, with 13 bases between the two ends. The sample was peripheral blood. The TCR originated in a human donor in a cohort sampled during active COVID-19. The V gene is TRBV18, the J gene TRBJ2-1, with a tentative D call TRBD2 (5 bases). CDR3 coding DNA: TGTGCCAGCTCACCCTTTCGGACTGAGAATGAGCAGTTCTTC. Protein product: CASSPFRTENEQFF. The complete variable domain, with remaining parts taken from reference TRBV18 and TRBJ2-1, reads NAGVMQNPRHLVRRRGQEARLRCSPMKGHSHVYWYRQLPEEGLKFMVYLQKENIIDESGMPKERFSAEFPKEGPSILRIQQVVRGDSAAYFCASSPFRTENEQFFGPGTRLTVL.